Each of the 10 T cell receptor beta chains below was sequenced from the same sample in a study of shared clonotypes between healthy human individuals. The method was immunoSEQ multiplex PCR; TCRdb's version includes in-frame clones alone and lacks a portion of them. The table records 600,000 to 750,000 clones, roughly 87% of them present only once. The specimen sequenced was memory CD8+ T cells from PBMCs. Subset indicated: CD45RO+ cells pooled with CCR7-negative TemRA cells. Source of these receptors: a man younger than 35 in good health. Some clones in this sample may be carry-over from other donors' samples.

The V and J genes are TRBV11-2 and TRBJ1-4, with D possibly matching TRBD1 (5 bases). The V gene lost 5 bases and the J gene lost 10 bases, with 23 bases spanning the gap. This CDR3 is 16 amino acids long. In germline, CDR1 is SGHAT, CDR2 FQNNGV. DNA for the CDR3: TGTGCCAGCAGCCCCCAAAGGACAAGCCCGGGCGGAAAACTGTTTTTT. Translation: CASSPQRTSPGGKLFF.

The chain combines TRBV6-1 with TRBJ2-7; D gene uncertain. V was pared by 2 bases and J by 3 bases, with 14 bases between. The CDR3 has 15 amino acids. In germline, CDR1 is MNHNS, CDR2 SASEGT. As DNA, the CDR3 is TGTGCCAGCAGTGAAAAGCTGCTAGATTACTACGAGCAGTACTTC. Protein: CASSEKLLDYYEQYF.

A note on this clone: A read error may produce the germline difference seen at one junction end. The V and J genes are TRBV25-1 and TRBJ2-5; D might be TRBD2 (6 bases). The germline V gene encodes CDR1 MGHDK and CDR2 SYGVNS. The CDR3 is 12 residues long. The CDR3, as DNA: TGTGCCAGCAGTGCCCCTGGGAGTCGGGAGAACTTC. This gives the protein CASSAPGSRENF.

This chain links TRBV29-1 with TRBJ2-7; 9 bases agree with TRBD1. From germline, CDR1 is SQVTM and CDR2 ANQGSEA. J gave up 6 bases and V 4 bases, and 4 bases lay outside the gene matches. CDR3 size: 12 residues. The CDR3 nucleotides are TGCAGCGTTGTGGGACAGGGCGGCGAGCAGTACTTC. Translated, it gives CSVVGQGGEQYF.

The gene calls are TRBV6-6 and TRBJ1-3; D is ambiguous. This CDR3 is built from 10 residues. V was trimmed by 8 bases and J by 4 bases, leaving 3 bases between them. Germline lookup yields CDR1 MNHNY and CDR2 SVGAGI (reference sequence). CDR3 protein: CASGGNTIYF. As DNA, the CDR3 is TGTGCCAGCGGGGGAAACACCATATATTTT.

With respect to this clone: Distinct nucleotide sequences in the sample also encode this CDR3. This chain connects TRBV7-9 to TRBJ2-7, with no clear D. CDR3 length equals 13 residues. Germline V lookup: CDR1 SEHNR, CDR2 FQNEAQ (reference sequence). The ends were cut back, 1 base at V and 0 bases at J, with 4 bases in the middle. In nucleotides, the CDR3 is TGTGCCAGCAGCTTAGGGTTCTCCTACGAGCAGTACTTC. Protein sequence: CASSLGFSYEQYF.

This clone has only one observation. The chain links TRBV27 to TRBJ2-2; D is perhaps TRBD2 (6 bases). Germline values: CDR1 MNHEY, CDR2 SMNVEV (reference sequence). V shed 1 base and J shed 3 bases, with 12 bases lying between them. The CDR3 sequence is 16 residues long. The CDR3 loop is CASSLFPGVDTGELFF. The CDR3 nucleotides are TGTGCCAGCAGTTTATTTCCGGGGGTTGACACCGGGGAGCTGTTTTTT.

The V gene is TRBV11-2, the J gene TRBJ2-3; 9 bases are shared with TRBD1. With 5 bases clipped from V and 6 bases from J, the junction kept 9 bases outside the gene matches. Germline V gene sequence: CDR1 SGHAT, CDR2 FQNNGV. This CDR3 spans 15 amino acids. This chain's CDR3 is CASSDRDRVGDTQYF. CDR3 in DNA: TGTGCCAGCAGCGACCGGGACAGGGTAGGGGATACGCAGTATTTT.

This clone appeared a few times. This chain links TRBV2 with TRBJ1-3; a weak D match, TRBD1 (6 bases). Trimming stripped 7 bases from V and 3 bases from J, with 16 bases between. Per the germline V gene, CDR1 is SNHLY and CDR2 is FYNNEI. The CDR3 covers 15 residues. The CDR3 DNA follows: TGTGCCAGCATGTATACACAGGGAGGTGGAAACACCATATATTTT. Protein product: CASMYTQGGGNTIYF.

The rearrangement links TRBV5-4 to TRBJ2-1; TRBD1 agrees at 8 bases. The CDR3 spans 15 residues. CDR1 is SGHNT and CDR2 is YYREEE in the germline V gene (reference sequence). J lost 5 bases, V lost 5 bases, and 9 bases had no gene match. In nucleotides, the CDR3 is TGTGCCAGCAGTTCGACAGGGGCCAGAGACAATGAGCAGTTCTTC. Its translation: CASSSTGARDNEQFF.